A selection of T cell receptor beta chains follows, all from one sample in a study of shared clonotypes between healthy human individuals. Profiling relied on immunoSEQ multiplex PCR, and the TCRdb table lists in-frame clones only, not all of them. Found here are roughly 1 million clones, about 75% of them singletons; the top ten hold 1.4% to 1.5%. The sample consisted of memory CD4+ T cells sorted from blood. The source of these receptors is a young man in good health. Each CDR3 is given with its conserved first and last residue. The D gene is left open where the match is weak. Expanded clones get a size class; other rows say once, few or many, or leave the size out.

clone size: -; J gene: TRBJ1-1; D gene: TRBD1; V gene: TRBV27; CDR3 protein: CASSLPGTGGMLGAEAFF; CDR3 DNA: TGTGCCAGCAGTTTACCCGGGACAGGGGGCATGCTAGGCGCTGAAGCTTTCTTT
clone size: -; J gene: TRBJ2-2; D gene: -; V gene: TRBV30; CDR3 protein: CAWRLPPRVGELFF; CDR3 DNA: TGTGCCTGGCGCCTCCCCCCTAGGGTCGGGGAGCTGTTTTTT
clone size: few; J gene: TRBJ2-2; D gene: TRBD1; V gene: TRBV7-8; CDR3 protein: CASSPGQGGVGELFF; CDR3 DNA: TGTGCCAGCAGCCCGGGACAGGGAGGAGTCGGGGAGCTGTTTTTT
clone size: -; J gene: TRBJ2-3; D gene: -; V gene: TRBV5-1; CDR3 protein: CASSLDGASTDTQYF; CDR3 DNA: TGCGCCAGCAGCTTGGACGGGGCTAGCACAGATACGCAGTATTTT
clone size: few; J gene: TRBJ1-1; D gene: -; V gene: TRBV6-1; CDR3 protein: CASRGGGLNTEAFF; CDR3 DNA: TGTGCCAGTAGGGGAGGAGGCTTGAACACTGAAGCTTTCTTT
clone size: -; J gene: TRBJ2-7; D gene: TRBD2; V gene: TRBV30; CDR3 protein: CAWSVRAGRGTYEQYF; CDR3 DNA: TGTGCCTGGAGTGTACGGGCAGGGAGGGGAACCTACGAGCAGTACTTC
clone size: -; J gene: TRBJ1-6; D gene: TRBD1; V gene: TRBV5-6; CDR3 protein: CASSLVDRAGSSPLHF; CDR3 DNA: TGTGCCAGCAGCTTGGTGGACAGGGCGGGGAGTTCACCCCTCCACTTT
clone size: -; J gene: TRBJ2-7; D gene: -; V gene: TRBV19; CDR3 protein: CASSIRATPYEQYF; CDR3 DNA: TGTGCCAGTAGTATAAGGGCTACCCCCTACGAGCAGTACTTC
clone size: -; J gene: TRBJ1-4; D gene: TRBD1; V gene: TRBV5-4; CDR3 protein: CASSLISGQGNEKLFF; CDR3 DNA: TGTGCCAGCAGCTTGATTTCCGGACAGGGTAATGAAAAACTGTTTTTT
clone size: -; J gene: TRBJ2-1; D gene: TRBD1; V gene: TRBV2; CDR3 protein: CASLLDRASYNEQFF; CDR3 DNA: TGTGCCAGCTTGCTGGACAGGGCCTCCTACAATGAGCAGTTCTTC
clone size: -; J gene: TRBJ1-1; D gene: -; V gene: TRBV5-1; CDR3 protein: CASSLEGQMNTEAFF; CDR3 DNA: TGCGCCAGCAGCTTGGAGGGACAAATGAACACTGAAGCTTTCTTT
clone size: few; J gene: TRBJ1-5; D gene: -; V gene: TRBV5-1; CDR3 protein: CASSPQGNQPQHF; CDR3 DNA: TGCGCCAGCAGCCCCCAGGGAAATCAGCCCCAGCATTTT
clone size: -; J gene: TRBJ2-6; D gene: -; V gene: TRBV11-2; CDR3 protein: CASSSYLGAGANVLTF; CDR3 DNA: TGTGCCAGCAGCTCCTATTTAGGGGCTGGGGCCAACGTCCTGACTTTC
clone size: once; J gene: TRBJ2-5; D gene: -; V gene: TRBV7-2; CDR3 protein: CASSLGRADQETQYF; CDR3 DNA: TGTGCCAGCAGCTTAGGTCGGGCGGACCAAGAGACCCAGTACTTC
clone size: -; J gene: TRBJ1-1; D gene: -; V gene: TRBV6-5; CDR3 protein: CASSFRQVVNTDGAFF; CDR3 DNA: TGTGCCAGCAGTTTCCGACAGGTTGTTAACACTGATGGAGCTTTCTTT
clone size: -; J gene: TRBJ1-6; D gene: TRBD1; V gene: TRBV5-1; CDR3 protein: CASSSGQSNSPLHF; CDR3 DNA: TGCGCCAGCAGCTCGGGACAGTCTAATTCACCCCTCCACTTT
clone size: -; J gene: TRBJ2-2; D gene: -; V gene: TRBV7-2; CDR3 protein: CASSFGQTYTGELFF; CDR3 DNA: TGTGCCAGCAGCTTTGGACAGACCTACACCGGGGAGCTGTTTTTT
clone size: -; J gene: TRBJ1-2; D gene: TRBD1; V gene: TRBV30; CDR3 protein: CAWSSGGPHGYTF; CDR3 DNA: TGTGCCTGGAGCTCAGGGGGACCTCATGGCTACACCTTC
clone size: -; J gene: TRBJ1-5; D gene: -; V gene: TRBV28; CDR3 protein: CASSFPTGRQPQHF; CDR3 DNA: TGTGCCAGCAGTTTCCCCACAGGGAGGCAGCCCCAGCATTTT
clone size: -; J gene: TRBJ1-2; D gene: -; V gene: TRBV2; CDR3 protein: CASSEVAGDAYGYTF; CDR3 DNA: TGTGCCAGCAGTGAAGTGGCAGGGGACGCCTATGGCTACACCTTC
clone size: -; J gene: TRBJ2-2; D gene: -; V gene: TRBV6-6; CDR3 protein: CASSPPGTGELFF; CDR3 DNA: TGTGCCAGCAGCCCACCCGGCACCGGGGAGCTGTTTTTT
clone size: -; J gene: TRBJ2-7; D gene: TRBD1; V gene: TRBV6-6; CDR3 protein: CASTSRDSYEQYF; CDR3 DNA: TGTGCCAGCACTTCCCGGGACAGCTACGAGCAGTACTTC
clone size: -; J gene: TRBJ2-7; D gene: -; V gene: TRBV11-2; CDR3 protein: CASSLEIRGPYEQYF; CDR3 DNA: TGTGCCAGCAGCTTAGAGATCCGGGGGCCCTACGAGCAGTACTTC